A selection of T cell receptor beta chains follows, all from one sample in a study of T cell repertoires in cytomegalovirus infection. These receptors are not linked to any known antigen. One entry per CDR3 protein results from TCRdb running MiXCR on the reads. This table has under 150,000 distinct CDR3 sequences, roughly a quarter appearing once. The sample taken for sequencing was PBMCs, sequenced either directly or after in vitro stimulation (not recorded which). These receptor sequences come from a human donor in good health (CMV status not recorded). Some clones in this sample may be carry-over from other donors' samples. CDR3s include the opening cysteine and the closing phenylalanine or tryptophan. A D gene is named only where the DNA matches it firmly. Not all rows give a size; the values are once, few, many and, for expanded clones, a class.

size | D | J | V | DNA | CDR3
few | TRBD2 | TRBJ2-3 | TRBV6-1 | TGTGCCAGCAGGGGGACCGGACTAGCGGTAACAGATACGCAGTATTTT | CASRGTGLAVTDTQYF
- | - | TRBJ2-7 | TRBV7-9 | TGTGCCAGCAGCTTCGTGGGAGGCTTCTACGAGCAGTACTTC | CASSFVGGFYEQYF
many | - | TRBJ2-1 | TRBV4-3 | TGCGCCAGCAGCCAAGACGCTACCTCGGGTGAGCAGTTCTTC | CASSQDATSGEQFF
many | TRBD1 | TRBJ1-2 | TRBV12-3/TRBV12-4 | TGTGCCAGCAGTTTACGACAGGGGTATGGCTACACCTTC | CASSLRQGYGYTF
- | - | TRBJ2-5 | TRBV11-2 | TGTGCCAGCAGCTTAGATCCCTTTCGGGAGACCCAGTACTTC | CASSLDPFRETQYF
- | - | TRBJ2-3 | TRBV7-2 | TGTGCCAGCAGCTTAGGCGGGATGGGGGGCACAGATACGCAGTATTTT | CASSLGGMGGTDTQYF
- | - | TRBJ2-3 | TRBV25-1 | TGTGCCAGCAGTAACAGGGCGGGAGCAGATACGCAGTATTTT | CASSNRAGADTQYF
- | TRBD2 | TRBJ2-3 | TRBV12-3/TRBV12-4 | TGTGCCAGCACCAGGAGCACTAGCGGGGTTTTGGGCACAGATACGCAGTATTTT | CASTRSTSGVLGTDTQYF
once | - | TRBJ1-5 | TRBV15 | TGTGCCACCAGCAGAGAACTGCGTGTCACCCCAAGCCGGCCCCAGCATTTT | CATSRELRVTPSRPQHF
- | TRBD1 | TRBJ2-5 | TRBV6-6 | TGTGCCAGCAGTTACTCGGACGGAACAGGGGGTTTCCAAGAGACCCAGTACTTC | CASSYSDGTGGFQETQYF
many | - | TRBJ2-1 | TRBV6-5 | TGTGCCAGCAGTTACTCGGAGGTTAGCAAGGAGCAGTTCTTC | CASSYSEVSKEQFF
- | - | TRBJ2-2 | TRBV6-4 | TGTGCCAGCAGTGACTCGGACGGAGCCGGGGAGCTGTTTTTT | CASSDSDGAGELFF
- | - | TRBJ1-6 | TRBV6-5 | TGTGCCAGCAGTTACGCGTCCTGGGTAACCCTCCACTTT | CASSYASWVTLHF
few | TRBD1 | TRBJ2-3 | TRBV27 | TGTGCCAGCAGTTTTTTTGGCGACAGGGAAACAGATACGCAGTATTTT | CASSFFGDRETDTQYF
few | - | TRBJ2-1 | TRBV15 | TGTGCCACCAGCAGAGCCATGGGCGAGCAGTTCTTC | CATSRAMGEQFF
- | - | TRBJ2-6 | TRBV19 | TGTGCCAGCGTAGACAGGAACTCTGGGGCCAACGTCCCGACTTTC | CASVDRNSGANVPTF
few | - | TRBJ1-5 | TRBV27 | TGTGCCAGCAGTCCCCTCACAGGGTTTGATCAGCCCCAGCATTTT | CASSPLTGFDQPQHF
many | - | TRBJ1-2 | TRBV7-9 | TGTGCCAGCAGCCCGCCGGTAACAGTCATCAACTATGGCTACACCTTC | CASSPPVTVINYGYTF
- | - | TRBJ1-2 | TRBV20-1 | TGCAGTGCTGTTTCCGGGTCCTTGGACTATGGCTACACCTTC | CSAVSGSLDYGYTF
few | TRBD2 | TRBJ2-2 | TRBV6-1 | TGTGCCAGCAGTTCCGGACTAGCGGGAGGTTCCGGGGAGCTGTTTTTT | CASSSGLAGGSGELFF
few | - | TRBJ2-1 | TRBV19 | TGTGCCAGTAGTAGCAGGGACAATGAGCAGTTCTTC | CASSSRDNEQFF
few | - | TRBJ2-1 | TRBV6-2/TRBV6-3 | TGTGCCAGCAGCCAACAGCGCAATGAGCAGTTCTTC | CASSQQRNEQFF
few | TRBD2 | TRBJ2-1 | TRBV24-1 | TGTGCCACCAGTTTCGGGAGGGCCAACAATGAGCAGTTCTTC | CATSFGRANNEQFF
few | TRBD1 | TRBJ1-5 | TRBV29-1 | TGCAGTGTTTCAGACAGGGATAGCAATCAGCCCCAGCATTTT | CSVSDRDSNQPQHF
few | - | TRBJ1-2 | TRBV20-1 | TGCAGTGCTAGCACGGGGTTCGGGGTAGTTAACTATGGCTACACCTTC | CSASTGFGVVNYGYTF
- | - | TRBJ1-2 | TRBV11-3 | TGTGCCAGCAGCCCGCCTACCCGAATAGGCTACACCTTC | CASSPPTRIGYTF
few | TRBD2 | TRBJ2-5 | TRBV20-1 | TGCAGTGCTAGAGATTTCCGCGGGAGGTCTGGCGAGACCCAGTACTTC | CSARDFRGRSGETQYF
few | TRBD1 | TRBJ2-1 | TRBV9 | TGTGCCAGCAGCGTAGCCCAAGCAGGGGGTCCAAATGAGCAGTTCTTC | CASSVAQAGGPNEQFF
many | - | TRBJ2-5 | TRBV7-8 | TGTGCCAGCAGCTTATCGAGGACCTCGGAGACCCAGTACTTC | CASSLSRTSETQYF
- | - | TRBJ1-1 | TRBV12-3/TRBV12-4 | TGTGCCAGCAGTTTAGGAGGGAGAGGTAAAGCTTTCTTT | CASSLGGRGKAFF
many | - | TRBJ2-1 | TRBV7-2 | TGTGCCAGCAGCCCCCACCAGGCGGGACCCTCCTACAATGAGCAGTTCTTC | CASSPHQAGPSYNEQFF
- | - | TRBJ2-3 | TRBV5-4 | TGTGCCAGCAGCTTGTGGGGGGCAAGTACGCAGTATTTT | CASSLWGASTQYF
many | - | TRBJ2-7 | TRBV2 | TGTGCCAGCAGTGTCCCGCCCGGCGACTACGAGCAGTACTTC | CASSVPPGDYEQYF
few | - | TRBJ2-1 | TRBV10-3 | TGTGCCATCAGTGTCGGGAGCGGCAATGAGCAGTTCTTC | CAISVGSGNEQFF
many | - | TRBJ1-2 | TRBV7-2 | TGTGCCAGCAGCTTCCGGACGGCGCCTAATGGCTACACCTTC | CASSFRTAPNGYTF
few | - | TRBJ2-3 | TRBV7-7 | TGTGCTAGCAGCGAGAAACGGGGGAGCACAGATACGCAGTATTTT | CASSEKRGSTDTQYF
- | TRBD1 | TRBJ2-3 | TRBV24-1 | TGTGCCACCAGTGACGGACAGGGCGGGCGAAAGACGCAGTATTTT | CATSDGQGGRKTQYF
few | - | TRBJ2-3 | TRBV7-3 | TGTGCCAGCAGCTTAATCGGGGATTCTAGCACAGATACGCAGTATTTT | CASSLIGDSSTDTQYF
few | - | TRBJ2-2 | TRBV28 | TGTGCCAGCAGTTCGAGCGGAGTGTACGGGGAGCTGTTTTTT | CASSSSGVYGELFF
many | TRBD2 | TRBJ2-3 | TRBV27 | TGTGCCAGCAGCTCCATTTTGGTCGCCGAGCGGGAGGGCCGAAGTATCGCAGATACGCAGTATTTT | CASSSILVAEREGRSIADTQYF
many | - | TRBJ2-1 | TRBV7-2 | TGTGCCAGCAGCTTAGGGGAATGGTTGGATGAGCAGTTCTTC | CASSLGEWLDEQFF
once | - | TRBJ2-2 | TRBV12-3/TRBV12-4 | TGTGCCAGCAGTTCGGGACTGAACACCGGTGCGCTGTTTTTT | CASSSGLNTGALFF
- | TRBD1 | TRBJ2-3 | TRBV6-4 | TGTGCCAGCAGCCGGACAGGCCCCCCCAATACGCAGTATTTT | CASSRTGPPNTQYF
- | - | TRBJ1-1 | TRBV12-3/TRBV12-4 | TGTGCCACCCAAGGGAGGGGTAACACTGAAGCTTTCTTT | CATQGRGNTEAFF
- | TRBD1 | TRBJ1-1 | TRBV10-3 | TGTGCCATCAGGGGGACAGGGGGGAACACTGAAGCTTTCTTT | CAIRGTGGNTEAFF
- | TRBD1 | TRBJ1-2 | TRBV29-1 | TGCAGCGTTGATTCTCCGACAGGGGACGGCTACACCTTC | CSVDSPTGDGYTF
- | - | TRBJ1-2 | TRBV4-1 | TGCGCCAGCTTTTCATTAGGGGACACTTCAAGGGGTGGCTACACCTTC | CASFSLGDTSRGGYTF
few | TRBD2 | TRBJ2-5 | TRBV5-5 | TGTGCCAGCAGCGGTAGGCTAGCGGGAGGTCAAGAGACCCAGTACTTC | CASSGRLAGGQETQYF
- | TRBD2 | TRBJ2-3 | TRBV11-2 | TGTGCCAGCAGCCCCAGCGGGAGGGCCCTAGATACGCAGTATTTT | CASSPSGRALDTQYF
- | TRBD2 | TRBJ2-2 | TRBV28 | TGTGCCAGCACCCGTAGCGGGAGTGGAACCGGGGAGCTGTTTTTT | CASTRSGSGTGELFF
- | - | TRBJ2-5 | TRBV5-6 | TGTGCCAGCAGCTTGGGTCTGGTGGAGACCCAGTACTTC | CASSLGLVETQYF
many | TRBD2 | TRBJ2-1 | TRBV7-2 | TGTGCCAGCAGCGTGACTAGCGGGAGGGCCTCGGCTGAGCAGTTCTTC | CASSVTSGRASAEQFF
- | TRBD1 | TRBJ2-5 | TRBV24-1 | TGTGCCACCAGTGATCCCCCGGGACAGGGGGAAGAGACCCAGTACTTC | CATSDPPGQGEETQYF
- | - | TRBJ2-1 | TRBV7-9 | TGTGCCAGCAGCCAGGAGGGGGGTCGGGAGCAGTTCTTC | CASSQEGGREQFF
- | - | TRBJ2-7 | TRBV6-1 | TGTGCCAGCACCCAGGGGGGACAGAATTACTACGAGCAGTACTTC | CASTQGGQNYYEQYF
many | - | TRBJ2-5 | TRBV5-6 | TGTGCCAGCAGCCCATCGTGGGGGGACATTAAAAGAGAGACCCAGTACTTC | CASSPSWGDIKRETQYF
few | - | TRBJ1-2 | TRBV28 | TGTGCCAGCAGTTTATCATGGGGAAGGGATGGCTACACCTTC | CASSLSWGRDGYTF